This T cell receptor beta chain stems from a study of shared clonotypes between healthy human individuals. Study observations and caveats: The authors sampled blood alone, and tissue repertoires likely differ.

The method was immunoSEQ multiplex PCR; TCRdb's version includes in-frame clones alone and lacks a portion of them. This table holds more than 2,000,000 clones, 90% to 95% found once. Concerning this clone itself: The antigen is not known.

The CDR3 runs 15 residues. CDR1 is MNHEY and CDR2 is SMNVEV in the germline V gene (reference sequence). With 7 bases removed from V and 3 bases from J, the gap between germline ends came to 17 bases. The clonotype originates from a man between 18 and 35 years old in good health. The specimen was naive CD4+ T cells sorted from blood. Stated subset: CD45RA+ positively selected. The rearrangement joins TRBV27 to TRBJ2-3; either TRBD1 or TRBD2 may supply D (5 bases each). The CDR3 region has the DNA TGTGCCAGCACCCCGGGGCTGACTTATACAGATACGCAGTATTTT. This translates into CASTPGLTYTDTQYF.